The 21 T cell receptor beta chains listed next were all sequenced from one sample in a study of regulatory and conventional T cells in RAG deficiency. Conventional CD4+ T cells were sorted from blood as CD25-low CD127-high cells. Repertoires were generated with immunoSEQ multiplex PCR, while TCRdb's copy carries only in-frame clones and drops some. The sample gives tens of thousands of clones, approximately 96% of which show up once; 1% to 1.5% is in the top ten. This sample was shared with a second study, whose subject was regulatory T cells. That paper states: The primer mix had 52 TRBV and 13 TRBJ primers.

Sequences were obtained from CD25- CD4+ T cells sorted from blood. These receptors all come from a human donor in good health.

J is TRBJ1-5 and V is TRBV5-6; 12 bases are a match to TRBD1. The CDR3 is made up of 16 amino acids. Germline CDR1 is SGHDT and CDR2 is YYEEEE. V shed 4 bases and J 4 bases; nucleotides not matched to a gene: 6. In nucleotides, the CDR3 is TGTGCCAGCAGCCCTTCGGGACAGGGGGCAAATCAGCCCCAGCATTTT. As protein: CASSPSGQGANQPQHF. Looking up the rest from reference TRBV5-6 and TRBJ1-5 gives the full variable domain: DAGVTQSPTHLIKTRGQQVTLRCSPKSGHDTVSWYQQALGQGPQFIFQYYEEEERQRGNFPDRFSGHQFPNYSSELNVNALLLGDSALYLCASSPSGQGANQPQHFGDGTRLSIL.

The chain has TRBV9 and TRBJ2-1, with D possibly TRBD1 on 6 matching bases. Germline V gene data show CDR1 as SGDLS and CDR2 as YYNGEE. The CDR3 has 18 residues. The V end lost 1 base, the J end lost 3 bases, and 20 bases lay between the germline ends. The CDR3, as DNA: TGTGCCAGCAGCGTATCGGAAGGGGGTGTCGCGGGCTACAATGAGCAGTTCTTC. This gives the protein CASSVSEGGVAGYNEQFF.

The V call is TRBV18, the J call TRBJ2-7, with TRBD1 as a possible D gene (6 bases). CDR1 is KGHSH, CDR2 LQKENI, per germline. V lost 0 bases and J lost 3, with 15 bases in between. This CDR3 comprises 16 residues. This chain's CDR3 is CASSPPNSQGYYEQYF. The CDR3, as DNA: TGTGCCAGCTCACCACCGAATTCCCAGGGGTACTACGAGCAGTACTTC.

This chain links TRBV10-3 with TRBJ1-6; D may be TRBD1 (6 bases). Trimming pared 6 bases from V and 5 bases from J, leaving 11 bases between. Germline CDR1 and CDR2: ENHRY and SYGVKD. The CDR3 consists of 14 residues. The chain's CDR3 is CAISQDSHNSPLHF. Written as DNA, the CDR3 is TGTGCCATCAGCCAGGACAGTCATAATTCACCCCTCCACTTT.

The rearrangement joins TRBV19 to TRBJ1-2; 7 bases agree with TRBD1. The CDR3 is 13 residues long. Germline loops: CDR1 LNHDA, CDR2 SQIVND (reference sequence). J was trimmed by 7 bases and V by 5 bases; bases with no gene match: 7. This CDR3 is CASSDQGESGYTF. DNA of the CDR3: TGTGCCAGTAGTGACCAGGGGGAGAGTGGCTACACCTTC.

The rearrangement joins TRBV27 to TRBJ1-2; D call uncertain. Trimming removed 0 bases at V and 4 bases at J, with 6 bases between. Germline CDR1 reads MNHEY; CDR2 reads SMNVEV (reference sequence). This CDR3 is built from 13 residues. CDR3 loop: CASSLSGSYGYTF. In DNA, the CDR3 is TGTGCCAGCAGTTTATCGGGCAGCTATGGCTACACCTTC.

The rearrangement links TRBV30 to TRBJ1-5; the D is unclear. Germline CDR1 GTSNPN, CDR2 SVGIG (reference sequence). V was shortened by 0 bases and J by 1 base, with 10 bases between the two germline ends. The CDR3 has 15 amino acids. The CDR3 here is CAWSVPGVSNQPQHF. In nucleotides, the CDR3 is TGTGCCTGGAGTGTTCCCGGGGTCAGCAATCAGCCCCAGCATTTT.

The V call is TRBV28, the J call TRBJ1-2; a weak D match, TRBD1 (5 bases). V lost 5 bases and J 5 bases, leaving 18 bases between the germline ends. The CDR3 is 15 residues long. Germline CDR1 and CDR2: MDHEN and SYDVKM. In DNA, the CDR3 is TGTGCCAGCAGTCCCGGTCCCTTTCGGGGGTATGGCTACACCTTC. It codes for CASSPGPFRGYGYTF.

The chain joins TRBV7-9 to TRBJ2-7; D remains ambiguous. V lost 2 bases, J lost 0 bases, and 5 bases lay in between. This CDR3 is built from 13 residues. Germline-derived CDR1 and CDR2 are SEHNR and FQNEAQ (reference sequence). The DNA for the CDR3 is TGTGCCAGCAGCTTACAGTTCTCCTACGAGCAGTACTTC. This codes for CASSLQFSYEQYF.

This rearrangement joins TRBV18 to TRBJ2-7; 12 bases map to TRBD1. The CDR3 is made up of 16 amino acids. Unmatched junction bases numbered 11, after V lost 5 bases and J lost 6 bases. The germline V gene has CDR1 KGHSH and CDR2 LQKENI. The CDR3: CASSATGTGGSGEQYF. The CDR3 DNA sequence: TGTGCCAGCTCAGCCACTGGGACAGGGGGCTCCGGCGAGCAGTACTTC.

The V call is TRBV7-3, the J call TRBJ1-4; D may be TRBD1 (5 bases). Trimming took off 2 bases at V and 0 bases at J, with 10 bases between the two ends. This CDR3 spans 16 amino acids. Per germline, CDR1 SGHTA and CDR2 FQGTGA. CDR3 nucleotides: TGTGCCAGCAGCTTACTGGGGGGGGCAACTAATGAAAAACTGTTTTTT. It translates to CASSLLGGATNEKLFF.

V usage is TRBV6-5 and J usage is TRBJ2-2; 7 bases are shared with TRBD2. J gave up 7 bases and V 6 bases, and 8 bases lay outside the gene matches. The CDR3 is 14 residues long. Germline CDR1 and CDR2: MNHEY and SVGAGI. In DNA, the CDR3 is TGTGCCAGCAGGGTACCGGGCGGGGGCGGGGAGCTGTTTTTT. Residues: CASRVPGGGGELFF.

The V and J genes are TRBV4-3 and TRBJ2-2; TRBD2 matches at 7 bases. CDR1 LGHNA and CDR2 YSLEER come from the germline V gene. The length of the CDR3 is 18 residues. The junction had 9 bases not matched to a gene; V was cut back by 1 base and J by 1 base. CDR3: CASSQGPTGTKNTGELFF. The CDR3 DNA sequence: TGCGCCAGCAGCCAAGGACCGACCGGGACTAAGAACACCGGGGAGCTGTTTTTT.

V and J are TRBV9 and TRBJ1-2; D gene uncertain. V was cut by 4 bases and J by 2 bases, with 9 bases left in between. This CDR3 contains 13 residues. The V gene's germline CDR1 is SGDLS and CDR2 YYNGEE. For the CDR3, the DNA is TGTGCCAGCAGCCGAGGTACGAACTATGGCTACACCTTC. It codes for CASSRGTNYGYTF.

This chain uses TRBV7-2 with TRBJ2-3; no reliable D call. CDR3 length: 13 amino acids. In germline, CDR1 is SGHTA, CDR2 FQGNSA. The germline V and J ends were trimmed by 5 bases and 2 bases, with 8 bases remaining between them. The chain's CDR3 is CASSPQPTDTQYF. CDR3 DNA sequence: TGTGCCAGCAGCCCACAGCCCACAGATACGCAGTATTTT.

This clone is a singleton in its sample. The chain recombines TRBV7-2 with TRBJ2-6; D may be TRBD1 (6 bases). CDR3 length: 18 residues. V was clipped by 5 bases and J by 4 bases, with 21 bases between them. CDR1 is SGHTA, CDR2 FQGNSA, per germline. The CDR3: CASSPTGSAVLGANVLTF. The CDR3 nucleotides read TGTGCCAGCAGCCCGACAGGTTCTGCCGTTTTAGGGGCCAACGTCCTGACTTTC.

The genes are TRBV6-1 and TRBJ2-5; 7 nucleotides agree with TRBD2. TRBJ2-7 explains the end of the DNA better; the J call may be wrong. This CDR3 region has 16 residues. Germline V CDR1 and CDR2: MNHNS, SASEGT. The CDR3 region has the DNA TGTGCCAGCAGTGAAGCGGGAGGGGCAGGGTACTACGAGCAGTACTTC. This gives the protein CASSEAGGAGYYEQYF.

The chain couples TRBV11-3 to TRBJ2-7; 9 bases match TRBD1. V was pared by 5 bases and J by 5 bases, with 7 bases of the junction left unmatched. The CDR3 spans 14 residues. From germline, CDR1 is SGHNT and CDR2 YENEEA. The CDR3 loop reads CASSRDRGSNEQYF. Written as DNA, the CDR3 is TGTGCCAGCAGCCGTGACAGGGGGAGTAACGAGCAGTACTTC.

V usage is TRBV7-3 and J usage is TRBJ2-2, with 7 bases that match TRBD1. J gave up 0 bases and V 5 bases, and 6 bases lay outside the gene matches. The CDR3 runs 16 residues. Germline CDR1 is SGHTA and CDR2 is FQGTGA. CDR3 protein: CASSPRDRPNTGELFF. The CDR3, as DNA: TGTGCCAGCAGCCCCCGGGACAGACCGAACACCGGGGAGCTGTTTTTT.

The V and J genes are TRBV7-4 and TRBJ2-3; possibly TRBD1 for D (5 bases). The CDR3 runs to 11 residues. Per the germline V gene, CDR1 is SGHVT and CDR2 is SQSDAQ. With 6 bases removed from V and 14 bases from J, the gap between germline ends came to 15 bases. The CDR3 DNA reads TGTGCCAGCAGTTACACCCTCCAGGGGTATTTT. This codes for CASSYTLQGYF.

V and J are TRBV5-4 and TRBJ2-7; 11 nucleotides agree with TRBD2. CDR3 size: 17 residues. With 1 base clipped from V and 2 bases from J, the junction kept 8 bases outside the gene matches. Germline V gives CDR1 SGHNT, CDR2 YYREEE (reference sequence). The CDR3 DNA reads TGTGCCAGCAGCTTGATGTCTAGCGGGGGGATAACCTACGAGCAGTACTTC. This translates into CASSLMSSGGITYEQYF.